The next 28 T cell receptor beta chains were all read from a single sample in a study of blood T cell repertoires in COVID-19 (dated by TCRdb to 2020 to 2022). Libraries were constructed by the immunoSEQ multiplex PCR assay. TCRdb carries this immuneACCESS record with in-frame sequences only. Its versions omit some clonotypes, under half of them owing to an unresolved V gene in the studies checked, with the rest unexplained. A total of 55,000 to 75,000 clones appear in this sample, around 84% of them only once. The ten most abundant clones make up approximately 3.7% of the sample. The specimen was peripheral blood. Receptors originate from a man between 45 and 60 years old with acute or convalescent COVID-19.

This chain links TRBV7-8 with TRBJ2-1; 7 nucleotides line up with TRBD2. The length of the CDR3 is 16 residues. The ends lost 6 bases at V and 5 bases at J; junction bases unmatched: 13. CDR1 SGHVS and CDR2 FQNEAQ come from the germline V gene. The CDR3 sequence is CASSPRGGTKNNEQFF. CDR3 nucleotides: TGTGCCAGCAGTCCCCGGGGTGGGACTAAGAACAATGAGCAGTTCTTC. Based on the CDR3 plus reference TRBV7-8 and TRBJ2-1, the full variable domain is GAGVSQSPRYKVAKRGQDVALRCDPISGHVSLFWYQQALGQGPEFLTYFQNEAQLDKSGLPSDRFFAERPEGSVSTLKIQRTQQEDSAVYLCASSPRGGTKNNEQFFGPGTRLTVL.

V gene TRBV2 combines with J gene TRBJ1-2, with D maybe TRBD1 (5 bases). The length of the CDR3 is 17 residues. Per the germline V gene, CDR1 is SNHLY and CDR2 is FYNNEI. Trimming took off 6 bases at V and 3 bases at J, with 23 bases between the two ends. The CDR3 reads CASRSRLSTAGDYGYTF. The CDR3 DNA sequence: TGTGCCAGCAGATCGCGCCTATCGACTGCGGGGGACTATGGCTACACCTTC.

V is TRBV9 and J is TRBJ2-2, with 7 positions matching TRBD1. CDR3 size: 14 residues. In germline, CDR1 is SGDLS, CDR2 YYNGEE. The V and J ends lost 2 bases and 6 bases, in that order; junction bases with no gene match: 4. CDR3 in DNA: TGTGCCAGCAGCGTCAGTACAGGGGCCGGGGAGCTGTTTTTT. Protein sequence: CASSVSTGAGELFF.

In DNA, the CDR3 is TGCAGCGTGTGGACTAGCGGGAGGGCAGATACGCAGTATTTT. As protein: CSVWTSGRADTQYF. The chain has TRBV29-1 and TRBJ2-3; 15 nucleotides agree with TRBD2. The CDR3 is 14 amino acids. Germline loops: CDR1 SQVTM, CDR2 ANQGSEA. The J segment lost 4 bases and the V segment lost 6 bases, leaving 2 bases of the junction unmatched.

The V and J genes are TRBV5-1 and TRBJ2-1; D might be TRBD1 (5 bases). With 6 bases removed from V and 0 bases from J, the gap between germline ends came to 16 bases. CDR3 length equals 16 residues. Germline V gives CDR1 SGHRS, CDR2 YFSETQ. The CDR3 is CASTRQSSSSYNEQFF. As DNA, the CDR3 is TGCGCCAGCACACGACAGAGCTCGAGCTCCTACAATGAGCAGTTCTTC.

This clone was observed a few times. This rearrangement joins TRBV9 to TRBJ2-1, with 9 bases fitting TRBD2. CDR3 size: 15 residues. Germline CDR1 and CDR2: SGDLS and YYNGEE. The J segment lost 3 bases and the V segment lost 0 bases, leaving 1 base of the junction unmatched. CDR3 protein: CASSVGGRVYNEQFF. The CDR3 DNA sequence: TGTGCCAGCAGCGTAGGCGGGAGGGTCTACAATGAGCAGTTCTTC.

A single count supports this clone. The gene calls are TRBV29-1 and TRBJ1-4; 7 bases map to TRBD1. Per the germline V gene, CDR1 is SQVTM and CDR2 is ANQGSEA. The CDR3 consists of 14 residues. J gave up 2 bases and V 6 bases, and 6 bases lay outside the gene matches. The CDR3 nucleotides read TGCAGCGTAGACCCAGGGGGGACTAATGAAAAACTGTTTTTT. It translates to CSVDPGGTNEKLFF. Looking up the rest from reference TRBV29-1 and TRBJ1-4 gives the full variable domain: SAVISQKPSRDICQRGTSLTIQCQVDSQVTMMFWYRQQPGQSLTLIATANQGSEATYESGFVIDKFPISRPNLTFSTLTVSNMSPEDSSIYLCSVDPGGTNEKLFFGSGTQLSVL.

The genes are TRBV27 and TRBJ2-1, with 9 bases identical to TRBD2. This CDR3 contains 15 residues. V trimming: 5 bases; J trimming: 9 bases; junction bases outside the gene matches: 11. Germline V gene data show CDR1 as MNHEY and CDR2 as SMNVEV (reference sequence). The CDR3 bases are TGTGCCAGCAGTCGAGTGGGCGGGAGGGAAAGTGAGCAGTTCTTC. Translated: CASSRVGGRESEQFF.

The count of this clone is one. The chain uses TRBV21-1 and TRBJ2-7; TRBD2, the D gene given by the table, was not confirmed from the DNA. TRBV21-1 is labeled a pseudogene. The CDR3 has 15 amino acids. Here the CDR3 reads CASSKQREQKAEQYF. The CDR3 coding sequence is TGTGCCAGCAGCAAACAGCGGGAGCAGAAAGCCGAGCAGTACTTC.

The chain uses TRBV9 and TRBJ1-6; D is unresolved. Germline V lookup: CDR1 SGDLS, CDR2 YYNGEE. The CDR3 sequence is 15 residues long. V was trimmed by 1 base and J by 10 bases, leaving 15 bases between them. The CDR3 region has the DNA TGTGCCAGCAGCGTATCTGGGCACTCCAGGTCACCCCTCCACTTT. Protein: CASSVSGHSRSPLHF.

V and J are TRBV7-2 and TRBJ2-1; D remains unclear. Germline CDR1 is SGHTA and CDR2 is FQGNSA. The V end was cut by 1 base, the J end by 11 bases, with 12 bases between. The CDR3 sequence is 13 residues long. This chain's CDR3 is CASSLVPNSQQFF. Here the CDR3 DNA reads TGTGCCAGCAGCTTAGTCCCCAACAGCCAGCAGTTCTTC.

V is TRBV7-8 and J is TRBJ1-1, with 7 nucleotides matching TRBD1. The junction had 4 bases not matched to a gene; V was cut back by 5 bases and J by 4 bases. Germline loops: CDR1 SGHVS, CDR2 FQNEAQ. The CDR3 totals 13 residues. CDR3 coding DNA: TGTGCCAGCAGCAAGGACAGGTCCACTGAAGCTTTCTTT. Protein: CASSKDRSTEAFF.

The V gene is TRBV19, the J gene TRBJ2-3, with 13 bases lining up with TRBD2. The CDR3 spans 13 residues. Per the germline V gene, CDR1 is LNHDA and CDR2 is SQIVND (reference sequence). V trimming: 11 bases; J trimming: 5 bases; junction bases outside the gene matches: 4. The CDR3 reads CAVTSGGEDTQYF. CDR3 sequence (DNA): TGTGCCGTTACTAGCGGGGGGGAAGATACGCAGTATTTT.

The V call is TRBV3-1 (or the pseudogene TRBV3-2), the J call TRBJ2-3; TRBD2 is a possible D gene (6 bases). Germline V gene sequence: CDR1 LGHDT, CDR2 YNNKEL (reference sequence). Trimming shortened V by 4 bases and J by 7 bases, and 15 bases separated the two germline ends. This CDR3 spans 14 amino acids. Written as DNA, the CDR3 is TGTGCCAGCAGCCGAGTAGGGGAGGCCCATACGCAGTATTTT. It codes for CASSRVGEAHTQYF.

This clone was counted only a few times. CDR3 in DNA: TGTGCCAGCGAAATTTTCCCGGGAGGCTACACCTTC. Its translation is CASEIFPGGYTF. The rearrangement joins TRBV9 to TRBJ1-2; no reliable D call. The V gene lost 7 bases and the J gene lost 8 bases, with 15 bases spanning the gap. This CDR3 comprises 12 residues. Germline CDR1 reads SGDLS; CDR2 reads YYNGEE.

V gene TRBV5-4 combines with J gene TRBJ2-5; D is possibly TRBD2 (5 bases). Germline lookup yields CDR1 SGHNT and CDR2 YYREEE (reference sequence). The CDR3 totals 14 residues. Trimming took 4 bases from V and 0 from J, leaving 10 bases between them. DNA of the CDR3: TGTGCCAGCAGCACTACGGGGTACCAAGAGACCCAGTACTTC. It translates to CASSTTGYQETQYF.

This chain uses TRBV5-1 with TRBJ2-4, with D perhaps matching TRBD2 (6 bases). Germline loops: CDR1 SGHRS, CDR2 YFSETQ. V shed 1 base and J shed 13 bases, with 15 bases lying between them. The CDR3 has 13 residues. For the CDR3, the DNA is TGCGCCAGCAGCTTGACTTCGCGGGGCCGACAGTACTTC. It encodes CASSLTSRGRQYF.

The chain couples TRBV28 to TRBJ2-7; 8 nucleotides line up with TRBD1. Trimming cost V 6 bases and J 1 base; bases outside gene matches: 14. CDR3 length: 17 amino acids. In germline, CDR1 is MDHEN, CDR2 SYDVKM. CDR3 amino acids: CASSTPPGQVRSYEQYF. CDR3 coding DNA: TGTGCCAGCAGCACACCGCCGGGACAGGTCCGGTCCTACGAGCAGTACTTC. The variable domain in full, with the rest retrieved from reference TRBV28 and TRBJ2-7, is DVKVTQSSRYLVKRTGEKVFLECVQDMDHENMFWYRQDPGLGLRLIYFSYDVKMKEKGDIPEGYSVSREKKERFSLILESASTNQTSMYLCASSTPPGQVRSYEQYFGPGTRLTVT.

The sample holds one count of this clone. This rearrangement joins TRBV5-4 to TRBJ1-1; no reliable D call. CDR1 SGHNT and CDR2 YYREEE come from the germline V gene (reference sequence). Trimming took off 4 bases at V and 3 bases at J, with 16 bases between the two ends. This CDR3 has 15 amino acids. CDR3: CASSLPSGYYTEAFF. Here the CDR3 DNA reads TGTGCCAGCAGCCTGCCGTCGGGGTACTACACTGAAGCTTTCTTT.

The chain carries TRBV2 and TRBJ2-3; a weak D match, TRBD1 (6 bases). Trimming pared 7 bases from V and 6 bases from J, leaving 14 bases between. The length of the CDR3 is 13 residues. The germline V gene has CDR1 SNHLY and CDR2 FYNNEI. Here the CDR3 DNA reads TGTGCCAGCATTTGGGGGCCCATGGATACGCAGTATTTT. It is translated as CASIWGPMDTQYF.

The chain combines TRBV6-1 with TRBJ2-1; 7 bases are a match to TRBD1. Germline V gene sequence: CDR1 MNHNS, CDR2 SASEGT. The CDR3 covers 17 residues. Trimming took 2 bases from V and 6 from J; bases not matched to a gene: 13. CDR3 in amino acids: CASSEWLGRQGRNEQFF. Here the CDR3 DNA reads TGTGCCAGCAGTGAATGGCTTGGGCGACAGGGTCGCAATGAGCAGTTCTTC.

This rearrangement joins TRBV6-1 to TRBJ1-6; 7 bases match TRBD1. Germline CDR1 reads MNHNS; CDR2 reads SASEGT. The ends lost 2 bases at V and 7 bases at J; junction bases unmatched: 5. This CDR3 contains 15 residues. This chain's CDR3 is CASSERGQKNSPLHF. CDR3 DNA: TGTGCCAGCAGTGAAAGGGGACAGAAAAATTCACCCCTCCACTTT.

The chain links TRBV6-5 to TRBJ1-1; D perhaps matches TRBD1 (5 bases). The V end was cut by 5 bases, the J end by 5 bases, with 15 bases between. CDR3 length: 14 amino acids. Germline CDR1 and CDR2: MNHEY and SVGAGI. Here the CDR3 reads CASSPGGFGTEAFF. The CDR3 nucleotides read TGTGCCAGCAGTCCCGGGGGGTTTGGTACTGAAGCTTTCTTT.

The rearrangement uses TRBV5-6 and TRBJ1-3, with D perhaps matching TRBD1 (6 bases). With 2 bases removed from V and 0 bases from J, the gap between germline ends came to 15 bases. Germline CDR1 reads SGHDT; CDR2 reads YYEEEE. There are 17 residues in the CDR3. This CDR3 is CASSFEPTGLSGNTIYF. The CDR3 region has the DNA TGTGCCAGCAGCTTCGAGCCGACAGGCCTCTCTGGAAACACCATATATTTT. The full variable domain, completed using reference TRBV5-6 and TRBJ1-3, is DAGVTQSPTHLIKTRGQQVTLRCSPKSGHDTVSWYQQALGQGPQFIFQYYEEEERQRGNFPDRFSGHQFPNYSSELNVNALLLGDSALYLCASSFEPTGLSGNTIYFGEGSWLTVV.

The J gene is TRBJ1-3, the V gene TRBV9, with 8 bases fitting TRBD1. The CDR3 covers 16 residues. CDR1 and CDR2 from the germline V gene are SGDLS and YYNGEE. J gave up 3 bases and V 4 bases, and 9 bases lay outside the gene matches. CDR3 nucleotide sequence: TGTGCCAGCAGCACAGGGGGTGGGGGTTTTGGAAACACCATATATTTT. Residues: CASSTGGGGFGNTIYF.

In its sample, this clone was seen a few times. The V call is TRBV7-3, the J call TRBJ1-6; unclear D gene. The ends were cut back, 1 base at V and 5 bases at J, with 9 bases in the middle. CDR1 and CDR2 from the germline V gene are SGHTA and FQGTGA. This CDR3 has 15 residues. The CDR3 loop reads CASSLMGSHNSPLHF. CDR3 coding DNA: TGTGCCAGCAGCTTAATGGGCAGCCATAATTCACCCCTCCACTTT.

The chain has TRBV6-5 and TRBJ1-6; possible D gene TRBD1, 6 bases. This CDR3 spans 15 amino acids. The germline gives CDR1 MNHEY, CDR2 SVGAGI. V lost 6 bases and J 3 bases, leaving 12 bases between the germline ends. CDR3 sequence: CASRRGGNYNSPLHF. CDR3 bases: TGTGCCAGCAGGAGGGGGGGGAACTATAATTCACCCCTCCACTTT.

CDR3 residues: CAWGLGTPPGDLETQYF. The CDR3 region has the DNA TGTGCCTGGGGGCTCGGGACCCCACCGGGGGATCTAGAGACCCAGTACTTC. The chain recombines TRBV30 with TRBJ2-5; maybe TRBD2 (6 bases). This CDR3 is 17 amino acids long. Between the trimmed V and J ends, which lost 5 bases and 4 bases, there was a span of 26 bases. Germline V gene lookup returns CDR1 GTSNPN and CDR2 SVGIG (reference sequence).